The 28 T cell receptor beta chains below were found in one sample sequenced in a study of T cells in Graves' hyperthyroidism and ophthalmopathy. RNA transcripts gave rise to amplified TCR beta CDR3 regions. HTBI primers were used for first-round RT-PCR of the TCR CDR3. One entry per CDR3 protein, called by TCRdb with MiXCR from the multiplex PCR reads. The repertoire holds around 500,000 distinct CDR3 sequences, with approximately 15% as singletons. The material sequenced was blood. Receptors originate from a young woman with Graves' hyperthyroidism.

The V call is TRBV30, the J call TRBJ2-3; 9 bases line up with TRBD1. CDR3 length: 16 amino acids. Germline values: CDR1 GTSNPN, CDR2 SVGIG (reference sequence). Trimming removed 5 bases from V and 6 bases from J; junction bases left unmatched: 15. The CDR3, as DNA: TGTGCCTGGGGTACCGCACAGGGGGCTAGTGGGGATACGCAGTATTTT. Residues: CAWGTAQGASGDTQYF.

This clonotype has a count of ten or more. The rearrangement joins TRBV27 to TRBJ2-7; 9 bases line up with TRBD2. Germline V CDR1 and CDR2: MNHEY, SMNVEV (reference sequence). The CDR3 spans 20 residues. Unmatched junction bases numbered 21, after V lost 3 bases and J lost 3 bases. The CDR3 reads CASSLHIWREGRYLGYEQYF. CDR3 coding DNA: TGTGCCAGCAGTTTGCATATCTGGCGGGAGGGGAGATATCTGGGCTACGAGCAGTACTTC.

This clonotype was found a few times. This sequence joins TRBV11-1 and TRBJ2-2, with TRBD1 matching 9 bases. Unmatched junction bases numbered 8, after V lost 5 bases and J lost 7 bases. The germline CDR1 and CDR2 sequences are SGHAT and FQDESV (reference sequence). This CDR3 region has 15 residues. DNA of the CDR3: TGTGCCAGCAGCACCGGGACAGGGTTACACGGGGAGCTGTTTTTT. As protein: CASSTGTGLHGELFF.

This clonotype was found many times. The rearrangement uses TRBV20-1 and TRBJ2-1; 11 bases line up with TRBD2. The CDR3 consists of 15 residues. Per the germline V gene, CDR1 is DFQATT and CDR2 is SNEGSKA (reference sequence). Germline trimming cut 4 bases from V and 9 bases from J; bases unmatched to any gene: 11. Here the CDR3 reads CSAIGTTSGSLEQFF. The CDR3 DNA reads as TGCAGTGCTATCGGGACAACTAGCGGGAGCCTTGAGCAGTTCTTC.

J is TRBJ1-4 and V is TRBV5-1; TRBD1 is a possible D gene (6 bases). Germline CDR1 and CDR2: SGHRS and YFSETQ. This CDR3 comprises 14 residues. Trimming cost V 3 bases and J 7 bases, with 13 bases left between them. The CDR3 sequence: CASSSQGLGEKLFF. The CDR3 DNA reads as TGCGCCAGCAGCTCCCAGGGGCTGGGTGAAAAACTGTTTTTT.

This clonotype has only a few counts. V is TRBV9 and J is TRBJ1-1; D is possibly TRBD1 (5 bases). Trimming removed 0 bases at V and 6 bases at J, with 12 bases between. This CDR3 contains 14 residues. Germline CDR1 is SGDLS and CDR2 is YYNGEE. In DNA, the CDR3 is TGTGCCAGCAGCGTAGATGGTAGGGGTCCTGAAGCTTTCTTT. Translation gives CASSVDGRGPEAFF.

This clonotype came up many times. The chain has TRBV27 and TRBJ2-1, with D tentatively TRBD1 (7 bases). CDR3 length: 16 amino acids. Germline CDR1 reads MNHEY; CDR2 reads SMNVEV (reference sequence). V lost 6 bases to trimming and J lost 8 bases, with 23 bases between them. DNA for the CDR3: TGTGCCAGCAGACACCCCAGGGGGGTGGGGCGCTATGAGCAGTTCTTC. Translation gives CASRHPRGVGRYEQFF.

This clonotype was picked up a small number of times. V and J are TRBV29-1 and TRBJ2-1; D might be TRBD2 (6 bases). The V gene lost 6 bases and the J gene lost 5 bases, with 8 bases spanning the gap. This CDR3 contains 11 residues. Germline CDR1 and CDR2: SQVTM and ANQGSEA. This CDR3 is CSVGGHNEQFF. In nucleotides, the CDR3 is TGCAGCGTCGGGGGTCACAATGAGCAGTTCTTC.

Many counts were recorded for this clonotype. In nucleotides, the CDR3 is TGTGCCAGCTCACCGTTGGCGAAGGATACGCAGTATTTT. This codes for CASSPLAKDTQYF. The chain carries TRBV18 and TRBJ2-3; no reliable D call. Germline loops: CDR1 KGHSH, CDR2 LQKENI. The V gene lost 3 bases and the J gene lost 6 bases, with 10 bases spanning the gap. The CDR3 runs to 13 residues.

This clonotype was found many times. V is TRBV20-1 and J is TRBJ2-1; possible D gene TRBD2, 6 bases. The germline V gene encodes CDR1 DFQATT and CDR2 SNEGSKA (reference sequence). The CDR3 runs 13 residues. V dropped 7 bases and J dropped 2 bases, with 12 bases sitting between them. CDR3 residues: CSGQSGPYNEQFF. DNA for the CDR3: TGCAGTGGTCAAAGCGGGCCCTACAATGAGCAGTTCTTC.

The chain employs TRBV6-1 and TRBJ2-1; 7 nucleotides match TRBD1. CDR1 and CDR2 (germline): MNHNS, SASEGT. CDR3 length equals 17 residues. V was clipped by 6 bases and J by 3 bases; unmatched bases: 14. CDR3 amino acids: CASSFLPGTVLYNEQFF. Here the CDR3 DNA reads TGTGCCAGCAGCTTCCTTCCGGGGACAGTCCTCTACAATGAGCAGTTCTTC.

This clonotype turned up a few times. CDR3 DNA: TGTGCCAGCAGCTTAGGACGCACGGCGAGCACAGATACGCAGTATTTT. This codes for CASSLGRTASTDTQYF. The rearrangement links TRBV11-2 to TRBJ2-3; D ambiguous. The V gene lost 1 base and the J gene lost 0 bases, with 11 bases spanning the gap. CDR1 is SGHAT, CDR2 FQNNGV, per germline. This CDR3 comprises 16 residues.

This sequence joins TRBV18 and TRBJ2-7; the D is unclear. The germline V gene encodes CDR1 KGHSH and CDR2 LQKENI. The CDR3 runs 14 residues. V was trimmed by 5 bases and J by 6 bases, leaving 17 bases between them. CDR3 in amino acids: CASSEGPKYTEQYV. In DNA form, the CDR3 reads TGTGCCAGCTCAGAAGGACCCAAATACACCGAGCAGTACGTC.

This chain connects TRBV12-3 or TRBV12-4 to TRBJ2-2; tentatively, D is TRBD2 (6 bases). Trimming took off 6 bases at V and 4 bases at J, with 9 bases between the two ends. This CDR3 has 13 residues. CDR3 bases: TGTGCCAGCAGCAACGGGGGCACCGGGGAGCTGTTTTTT. Its translation: CASSNGGTGELFF.

A few counts support this clonotype. The chain recombines TRBV6-1 with TRBJ2-4, with D perhaps given as TRBD1 or TRBD2 (5 bases each). The V and J ends lost 6 bases and 3 bases respectively, with 21 bases between them. This CDR3 has 17 amino acids. Germline V gene sequence: CDR1 MNHNS, CDR2 SASEGT. CDR3 DNA sequence: TGTGCCAGCAGCTTGAATTATGAGGGGTCGGGCAAAAACATTCAGTACTTC. It translates to CASSLNYEGSGKNIQYF.

In the case of this clonotype: The junction differs from germline at one of its ends, possibly a read error. The chain links TRBV11-2 to TRBJ2-1; TRBD1 matches 10 bases. The CDR3 consists of 15 residues. Germline CDR1 is SGHAT and CDR2 is FQNNGV. The CDR3 nucleotides are TGTGCCAGCGGCTTAACCGGGACAGGGGCCAATGAGCAGTTCTTC. It encodes CASGLTGTGANEQFF.

This clonotype has ten or more counts. This chain connects TRBV5-1 to TRBJ1-2, with D possibly matching TRBD1 (5 bases). Trimming removed 0 bases at V and 7 bases at J, with 10 bases between. The CDR3 length is 13 residues. Germline CDR1 is SGHRS and CDR2 is YFSETQ. CDR3 region: CASSLGGAGGYTF. The CDR3 bases are TGCGCCAGCAGCTTGGGAGGGGCTGGTGGCTACACCTTC.

This clonotype was recorded many times. V usage is TRBV3-1 and J usage is TRBJ1-4; weak D call: TRBD1 (6 bases). CDR3 length: 15 residues. Germline assignment: CDR1 LGHDT and CDR2 YNNKEL (reference sequence). Trimming shortened V by 3 bases and J by 3 bases, and 11 bases separated the two germline ends. The CDR3 nucleotides read TGTGCCAGCAGCCATCCCAGGGGACCTAATGAAAAACTGTTTTTT. It translates to CASSHPRGPNEKLFF.

This clonotype appeared many times. This chain links TRBV24-1 with TRBJ2-3; 8 bases are shared with TRBD1. V lost 4 bases, J lost 0 bases, and 8 bases stayed unmatched. The CDR3 extends over 17 amino acids. Germline assignment: CDR1 KGHDR and CDR2 SFDVKD. The CDR3 region is CATSDRGQGVSTDTQYF. The CDR3 nucleotides are TGTGCCACCAGTGACCGAGGACAGGGAGTCAGCACAGATACGCAGTATTTT.

The chain combines TRBV6-1 with TRBJ1-6; D unresolved. The V end lost 10 bases, the J end lost 9 bases, and 4 bases lay between the germline ends. Germline V gene lookup returns CDR1 MNHNS and CDR2 SASEGT. The CDR3 contains 9 residues. CDR3 sequence (DNA): TGTGCCACAGGTTCACCCCTCCACTTT. The encoded protein is CATGSPLHF.

The rearrangement links TRBV29-1 to TRBJ1-2; unclear D gene. CDR1 is SQVTM, CDR2 ANQGSEA, per germline. Trimming took off 6 bases at V and 8 bases at J, with 13 bases between the two ends. The CDR3 is made up of 11 amino acids. The CDR3 DNA reads TGCAGCGTGGTAACGGGGAGCGGCTACACCTTC. Protein: CSVVTGSGYTF.

In this sample, this clonotype turned up once. J is TRBJ2-2 and V is TRBV15; TRBD2 is a possible D gene (5 bases). Trimming took off 6 bases at V and 6 bases at J, with 11 bases between the two ends. Germline CDR1 reads LNHNV; CDR2 reads YYDKDF (reference sequence). This CDR3 region has 13 residues. The CDR3 DNA reads TGTGCCACCAGAAACCCGAGGGCCGGGGAGCTGTTTTTT. Translating it yields CATRNPRAGELFF.

The DNA of the CDR3 is TGTGCCAGCAGCTTAATCCCCGCCTCGGGAGGGACCCAGTACTTC. This sequence encodes CASSLIPASGGTQYF. The chain employs TRBV7-3 and TRBJ2-5; 7 bases match TRBD2. Germline-derived CDR1 and CDR2 are SGHTA and FQGTGA. This CDR3 contains 15 residues. With V trimmed by 1 base and J by 7 bases, 9 bases remained unmatched.

This clonotype was seen many times. V is TRBV13 and J is TRBJ2-5, with 8 bases identical to TRBD2. Germline CDR1 reads PRHDT; CDR2 reads FYEKMQ (reference sequence). The CDR3 length is 15 residues. V gave up 4 bases and J gave up 4 bases; unmatched junction bases: 8. Here the CDR3 reads CASSSREGRGETQYF. The CDR3 DNA reads TGTGCCAGCAGCTCTCGGGAGGGCCGGGGAGAGACCCAGTACTTC.

Here the CDR3 DNA reads TGTGCCAGCAGCTCCAACACACCCTCCGTCCTTAGCGGAGCGAACACCGGGGAGCTGTTTTTT. This encodes CASSSNTPSVLSGANTGELFF. J is TRBJ2-2 and V is TRBV7-8; tentative D call: TRBD2 (6 bases). The CDR3 spans 21 residues. Trimming removed 4 bases at V and 0 bases at J, with 27 bases between. Germline V lookup: CDR1 SGHVS, CDR2 FQNEAQ.

The chain recombines TRBV7-2 with TRBJ2-5; 8 bases line up with TRBD2. CDR1 is SGHTA and CDR2 is FQGNSA in the germline V gene. V trimming: 5 bases; J trimming: 4 bases; junction bases outside the gene matches: 9. The CDR3 spans 15 residues. The CDR3 spells CASSRGPAGVETQYF. The DNA for the CDR3 is TGTGCCAGCAGCCGGGGCCCAGCGGGAGTAGAGACCCAGTACTTC.

The chain has TRBV19 and TRBJ2-5, with D possibly TRBD1 on 6 matching bases. V dropped 1 base and J dropped 5 bases, with 14 bases sitting between them. The CDR3 covers 15 residues. The V gene's germline CDR1 is LNHDA and CDR2 SQIVND (reference sequence). CDR3 nucleotides: TGTGCCAGTAGTATAGGTGGGGGAAGGGGGGAGACCCAGTACTTC. It specifies CASSIGGGRGETQYF. Full variable domain (outside the CDR3, taken from reference TRBV19 and TRBJ2-5): DGGITQSPKYLFRKEGQNVTLSCEQNLNHDAMYWYRQDPGQGLRLIYYSQIVNDFQKGDIAEGYSVSREKKESFPLTVTSAQKNPTAFYLCASSIGGGRGETQYFGPGTRLLVL.

This clonotype was observed a handful of times. A much larger clone differs from this one at a single base, so this may be a read error. The chain combines TRBV27 with TRBJ2-7, with D possibly being TRBD1 or TRBD2 (5 bases each). The germline V gene has CDR1 MNHEY and CDR2 SMNVEV (reference sequence). This CDR3 is built from 14 residues. CDR3 sequence (DNA): TGTGCCAGCGGACCCTGGGACGTATACTACAAGCAGTACTTC. It specifies CASGPWDVYYKQYF.